A single sample gave rise to the 14 T cell receptor beta chains below, sequenced in a study of T cell responses to AZD1222 COVID-19 vaccine. The data were produced by immunoSEQ multiplex PCR, yet TCRdb's version contains in-frame clones alone and is incomplete. This table has 90,000 to 110,000 clones, around 87% appearing once. Sequencing was performed on peripheral blood, taken on day 0 of AZD1222 vaccination. These receptors were obtained from an adult in good health.

The V and J genes are TRBV12-3 or TRBV12-4 and TRBJ1-5; 7 bases agree with TRBD1. Trimming at V came to 6 bases and at J to 6 bases, leaving 5 bases not matched to a gene. This CDR3 region has 13 residues. CDR3 sequence reads: CASSETGFQPQHF. The DNA of the CDR3 is TGTGCCAGCAGCGAGACAGGGTTTCAGCCCCAGCATTTT.

The gene calls are TRBV7-3 and TRBJ1-1, with no clear D. The CDR3 length is 15 residues. Germline V lookup: CDR1 SGHTA, CDR2 FQGTGA. V lost 2 bases and J lost 3, with 13 bases in between. The CDR3 nucleotides read TGTGCCAGCAGCTTAGGGAACCCGGGGTACACTGAAGCTTTCTTT. Translation gives CASSLGNPGYTEAFF.

The chain has TRBV10-2 and TRBJ2-5; no firm D call. The V gene lost 2 bases and the J gene lost 6 bases, with 10 bases spanning the gap. The CDR3 sequence is 13 residues long. CDR1 and CDR2 from the germline V gene are WSHSY and SAAADI. The CDR3: CASSEGRLKTQYF. The CDR3 DNA reads TGCGCCAGCAGTGAGGGCCGCCTTAAGACCCAGTACTTC.

This chain connects TRBV11-2 to TRBJ1-1; D perhaps matches TRBD1 (5 bases). The CDR3 contains 15 residues. The V end was cut by 2 bases, the J end by 1 base, with 11 bases between. The germline CDR1 and CDR2 sequences are SGHAT and FQNNGV. The CDR3 protein is CASSLYRTANTEAFF. CDR3 nucleotide sequence: TGTGCCAGCAGCTTATACAGGACCGCGAACACTGAAGCTTTCTTT.

CDR3 sequence: CASSDQAVGGNTIYF. CDR3 nucleotides: TGTGCCAGCAGTGATCAGGCGGTCGGGGGAAACACCATATATTTT. This chain joins TRBV6-1 and TRBJ1-3; D is unclear. The germline V gene encodes CDR1 MNHNS and CDR2 SASEGT. V was clipped by 3 bases and J by 4 bases, with 13 bases between them. There are 15 residues in the CDR3.

This sequence joins TRBV3-1 (or the pseudogene TRBV3-2) and TRBJ1-2, with D unresolved. The CDR3 length is 15 residues. The germline CDR1 and CDR2 sequences are LGHDT and YNNKEL (reference sequence). V lost 1 base to trimming and J lost 4 bases, with 13 bases between them. The CDR3: CASSQGPSWSYGYTF. The CDR3 coding sequence is TGTGCCAGCAGCCAAGGTCCATCCTGGTCCTATGGCTACACCTTC.

This chain uses TRBV6-1 with TRBJ2-1; 7 bases match TRBD2. Germline V gene lookup returns CDR1 MNHNS and CDR2 SASEGT. The length of the CDR3 is 15 residues. The trim removed 2 bases at V and 4 bases at J, leaving 5 bases unmatched. Written as DNA, the CDR3 is TGTGCCAGCAGTGAACGGGCGGGGGATTACAATGAGCAGTTCTTC. It yields the protein CASSERAGDYNEQFF.

The chain has TRBV7-9 and TRBJ2-5; D assignment may be TRBD1 or TRBD2 (5 bases each). The CDR3 has 15 amino acids. Germline values: CDR1 SEHNR, CDR2 FQNEAQ (reference sequence). V lost 5 bases to trimming and J lost 5 bases, with 18 bases between them. CDR3 nucleotide sequence: TGTGCCAGCAGCCCCGAGGGGATTCGATTTGAGACCCAGTACTTC. Translation gives CASSPEGIRFETQYF.

This clone was recorded once. The V and J genes are TRBV11-2 and TRBJ2-5, with D maybe TRBD2 (7 bases). Germline CDR1 SGHAT, CDR2 FQNNGV. The CDR3 is 13 amino acids. V was clipped by 5 bases and J by 5 bases, with 12 bases between them. CDR3 residues: CASSPGGLETQYF. The CDR3 nucleotides read TGTGCCAGCAGCCCCGGGGGGCTGGAGACCCAGTACTTC.

The CDR3 nucleotides are TGTGCCAGCAATCGGGGGCTGGGGCTGAACACTGAAGCTTTCTTT. Translation gives CASNRGLGLNTEAFF. This chain joins TRBV6-5 and TRBJ1-1, with TRBD1 as a possible D gene (6 bases). Germline V lookup: CDR1 MNHEY, CDR2 SVGAGI. The V end was cut by 7 bases, the J end by 0 bases, with 15 bases between. This CDR3 comprises 15 residues.

The genes are TRBV10-2 and TRBJ1-3; weak D call: TRBD1 (6 bases). The CDR3 extends over 15 amino acids. The germline CDR1 and CDR2 sequences are WSHSY and SAAADI. With 8 bases removed from V and 1 base from J, the gap between germline ends came to 15 bases. DNA of the CDR3: TGCGCCAGCTGGGGGGCGACAGGTTCTGGAAACACCATATATTTT. Its protein is CASWGATGSGNTIYF.

This clone is a singleton in its sample. One end of the junction varies from germline; a read error may be responsible. This chain uses TRBV30 with TRBJ1-2, with D hard to call. Looked up from germline, CDR1 is GTSNPN and CDR2 is SVGIG (reference sequence). The CDR3 spans 8 residues. The CDR3 nucleotides are TGTGCCTGGAGTACCCGTAACTTC. Protein: CAWSTRNF.

Regarding this clone: Other DNA sequences in the sample encode the same CDR3. V gene TRBV20-1 combines with J gene TRBJ2-2, with D unresolved. The CDR3 is made up of 11 amino acids. The V end lost 3 bases, the J end lost 6 bases, and 5 bases lay between the germline ends. Germline V gene lookup returns CDR1 DFQATT and CDR2 SNEGSKA (reference sequence). CDR3 bases: TGCAGTGCTAGTCGGGCCGGGGAGCTGTTTTTT. It yields the protein CSASRAGELFF.

V and J are TRBV5-1 and TRBJ2-3; 9 bases fit TRBD1. V was pared by 6 bases and J by 0 bases, with 5 bases of the junction left unmatched. CDR3 size: 15 residues. Germline V gives CDR1 SGHRS, CDR2 YFSETQ. In DNA form, the CDR3 reads TGCGCCAGCAACGACAGGGGGTCGAGCACAGATACGCAGTATTTT. Translation gives CASNDRGSSTDTQYF.